Following are 29 T cell receptor beta chains from one sample sequenced in a study of identical twins' blood T cells. TCRdb itself ran the 5' RACE reads through MiXCR, one entry per CDR3 protein. The sample lists 350,000 to 450,000 distinct CDR3 sequences; about 28% were seen once. Sequenced: PBMCs. All receptors come from a woman aged 18-55 years in good health.

The chain uses TRBV20-1 and TRBJ1-5, with a tentative D call TRBD1 (5 bases). The CDR3 is 13 residues long. Germline lookup yields CDR1 DFQATT and CDR2 SNEGSKA (reference sequence). With 3 bases removed from V and 3 bases from J, the gap between germline ends came to 9 bases. CDR3: CSASQGFNQPQHF. The CDR3 nucleotides are TGCAGTGCTAGCCAGGGATTCAATCAGCCCCAGCATTTT.

This clonotype has ten or more counts. The genes are TRBV24-1 and TRBJ2-2; no firm D call. Germline loops: CDR1 KGHDR, CDR2 SFDVKD. The CDR3 runs to 12 residues. Trimming took off 4 bases at V and 6 bases at J, with 5 bases between the two ends. As DNA, the CDR3 is TGTGCCACCAGTGACCCGGCCGGGGAGCTGTTTTTT. It is translated as CATSDPAGELFF.

This clonotype was counted many times. The chain joins TRBV5-5 to TRBJ2-3, with TRBD2 as a possible D gene (5 bases). The V gene lost 2 bases and the J gene lost 5 bases, with 12 bases spanning the gap. The length of the CDR3 is 14 residues. Looked up from germline, CDR1 is SGHKS and CDR2 is YYEKEE (reference sequence). The CDR3 loop reads CASSFETMVDTQYF. CDR3 in DNA: TGTGCCAGCAGCTTTGAGACTATGGTAGATACGCAGTATTTT.

This clonotype was recorded at least ten times. This chain joins TRBV29-1 and TRBJ1-1; D unresolved. The CDR3 is made up of 13 amino acids. Trimming cost V 4 bases and J 6 bases, with 15 bases left between them. Germline V gives CDR1 SQVTM, CDR2 ANQGSEA. The CDR3, as DNA: TGCAGCGTTGGCAAAGGAGCTCCCCCTGAAGCTTTCTTT. It translates to CSVGKGAPPEAFF.

The V call is TRBV29-1, the J call TRBJ2-7; no reliable D call. The CDR3 is made up of 12 amino acids. CDR1 and CDR2 (germline): SQVTM, ANQGSEA. Trimming removed 8 bases at V and 0 bases at J, with 11 bases between. CDR3 amino acids: CSIRNTSYEQYF. CDR3 coding DNA: TGCAGCATAAGAAACACCTCCTACGAGCAGTACTTC.

This clonotype was counted between two and nine times. The chain carries TRBV19 and TRBJ1-3, with D tentatively TRBD1 (6 bases). The CDR3 covers 14 residues. CDR1 is LNHDA, CDR2 SQIVND, per germline (reference sequence). Trimming pared 6 bases from V and 4 bases from J, leaving 13 bases between. The CDR3 protein is CASSNDRWGNTIYF. CDR3 in DNA: TGTGCCAGTAGCAACGACAGGTGGGGAAACACCATATATTTT.

The table lists this clonotype with a few counts. The chain joins TRBV13 to TRBJ2-3; 11 nucleotides agree with TRBD2. V lost 3 bases, J lost 2 bases, and 1 base stayed unmatched. The CDR3 spans 15 residues. Germline CDR1 and CDR2: PRHDT and FYEKMQ (reference sequence). The CDR3 nucleotides are TGTGCCAGCAGCTTGACTAGCGGGACCACAGATACGCAGTATTTT. Residues: CASSLTSGTTDTQYF.

About this clonotype: A much larger clonotype is one base distant, so this may be a read error. The genes are TRBV20-1 and TRBJ1-2; TRBD1 agrees at 9 bases. CDR1 is DFQATT, CDR2 SNEGSKA, per germline (reference sequence). The CDR3 runs to 14 residues. The CDR3 DNA sequence: TGCGGTGCTGCCCCCGGGACAGGGTCTTATGGCTACACCTTC. Its translation: CGAAPGTGSYGYTF.

The chain combines TRBV20-1 with TRBJ1-3; weak D call: TRBD1 (6 bases). V was clipped by 0 bases and J by 4 bases, with 22 bases between them. The CDR3 is made up of 18 amino acids. From germline, CDR1 is DFQATT and CDR2 SNEGSKA (reference sequence). DNA of the CDR3: TGCAGTGCTAGAGATGATAGTAGGGGGACTGCTCGGGGAAACACCATATATTTT. This sequence encodes CSARDDSRGTARGNTIYF.

The chain has TRBV6-6 and TRBJ2-7; the match to TRBD2 covers 7 bases. Trimming took 6 bases from V and 6 from J; bases not matched to a gene: 14. From germline, CDR1 is MNHNY and CDR2 SVGAGI (reference sequence). This CDR3 region has 15 residues. CDR3 residues: CASRQPHSGGVEQYF. The CDR3 DNA follows: TGTGCCAGCAGACAGCCCCACAGTGGGGGGGTCGAGCAGTACTTC.

This clonotype turned up a few times. The chain is built from TRBV28 and TRBJ2-7; no definite D call. Germline-derived CDR1 and CDR2 are MDHEN and SYDVKM. V gave up 3 bases and J gave up 4 bases, with 22 bases separating them. The length of the CDR3 is 17 residues. DNA for the CDR3: TGTGCCAGCAGTTTCCCCCCGGGCATGCGGACGATATACGAGCAGTACTTC. Translating gives CASSFPPGMRTIYEQYF. Full variable domain (rest looked up from reference TRBV28 and TRBJ2-7): DVKVTQSSRYLVKRTGEKVFLECVQDMDHENMFWYRQDPGLGLRLIYFSYDVKMKEKGDIPEGYSVSREKKERFSLILESASTNQTSMYLCASSFPPGMRTIYEQYFGPGTRLTVT.

This chain joins TRBV14 and TRBJ1-4; the D is unclear. Trimming cost V 1 base and J 8 bases, with 8 bases left between them. This CDR3 is built from 13 residues. Per the germline V gene, CDR1 is SGHDN and CDR2 is FVKESK. The CDR3 DNA follows: TGTGCCAGCAGCCAAGGGTTACGGGAAAAACTGTTTTTT. Protein product: CASSQGLREKLFF. The variable domain in full, with the rest retrieved from reference TRBV14 and TRBJ1-4, is EAGVTQFPSHSVIEKGQTVTLRCDPISGHDNLYWYRRVMGKEIKFLLHFVKESKQDESGMPNNRFLAERTGGTYSTLKVQPAELEDSGVYFCASSQGLREKLFFGSGTQLSVL.

The chain uses TRBV6-4 and TRBJ2-3; 7 bases agree with TRBD2. Germline V gene sequence: CDR1 MRHNA, CDR2 SNTAGT. The V and J ends lost 0 bases and 3 bases, in that order; junction bases with no gene match: 3. The CDR3 runs to 15 residues. As DNA, the CDR3 is TGTGCCAGCAGTGACTCGGTGGGAGGGACAGATACGCAGTATTTT. It specifies CASSDSVGGTDTQYF.

This clonotype has more than one count but fewer than ten. This chain uses TRBV29-1 with TRBJ2-6; no clear D. Germline CDR1 SQVTM, CDR2 ANQGSEA. V was cut by 0 bases and J by 0 bases, with 6 bases left in between. The CDR3 length is 15 residues. Written as DNA, the CDR3 is TGCAGCGTTGAAGATCTGGGCTCTGGGGCCAACGTCCTGACTTTC. Encoded protein: CSVEDLGSGANVLTF.

Only a few counts were recorded for this clonotype. J is TRBJ2-1 and V is TRBV21-1. TRBV21-1 corresponds to a pseudogene. This CDR3 spans 16 amino acids. The CDR3 bases are TGTGCCAGCAGCGTCAAAGGTCGGAGTTCCTACAATGAGCAGTTCTTC. Protein product: CASSVKGRSSYNEQFF.

This clonotype has a count of ten or more. The chain joins TRBV5-1 to TRBJ2-2; 10 bases match TRBD2. The J segment lost 2 bases and the V segment lost 4 bases, leaving 5 bases of the junction unmatched. This CDR3 contains 16 residues. Looked up from germline, CDR1 is SGHRS and CDR2 is YFSETQ. The CDR3, as DNA: TGCGCCAGCAGCCTAGGACTAGCGGTAAACACCGGGGAGCTGTTTTTT. Amino acids: CASSLGLAVNTGELFF.

This clonotype was seen only a few times. J is TRBJ1-6 and V is TRBV7-9; TRBD1 matches at 8 bases. CDR1 is SEHNR, CDR2 FQNEAQ, per germline (reference sequence). With V trimmed by 3 bases and J by 5 bases, 0 bases remained unmatched. The CDR3 totals 14 residues. In DNA, the CDR3 is TGTGCCAGCAGCTTGACAGGGGATAATTCACCCCTCCACTTT. Translation: CASSLTGDNSPLHF.

The chain uses TRBV5-6 and TRBJ2-5, with 7 bases fitting TRBD1. There are 15 residues in the CDR3. Trimming at V came to 2 bases and at J to 5 bases, leaving 9 bases not matched to a gene. CDR1 SGHDT and CDR2 YYEEEE come from the germline V gene. The CDR3 sequence: CASSLLNRGRETQYF. CDR3 nucleotides: TGTGCCAGCAGCTTATTGAATAGGGGGCGTGAGACCCAGTACTTC.

This clonotype has just a few counts. One junction end does not reproduce the germline sequence, and a read error may be involved. The chain uses TRBV29-1 and TRBJ2-5; TRBD2 might be the D (5 bases). The CDR3 is 9 amino acids. Germline loops: CDR1 SQVTM, CDR2 ANQGSEA. The CDR3 DNA reads TGCAGCGTTGTGCCCAATAGCGACTTC. This sequence encodes CSVVPNSDF.

The V and J genes are TRBV29-1 and TRBJ2-7, with TRBD1 matching over 7 bases. The CDR3 is made up of 16 amino acids. After removal of 3 bases from V and 6 bases from J, the junction contained 17 bases not matched to a gene. In germline, CDR1 is SQVTM, CDR2 ANQGSEA. The CDR3 coding sequence is TGCAGCGTTGAGGGGACCTCCGGGACAGAGGGCTTCGAGCAGTACTTC. It encodes CSVEGTSGTEGFEQYF.

About this clonotype itself: A much larger clone differs by one base, so this may be a read error. V and J are TRBV20-1 and TRBJ2-2; D remains ambiguous. V gave up 0 bases and J gave up 2 bases, with 7 bases separating them. Germline CDR1 is DFQATT and CDR2 is SNEGSKA (reference sequence). There are 14 residues in the CDR3. The CDR3 reads CSARDRRNTGELFF. In DNA, the CDR3 is TGCAGTGCTAGAGATAGAAGAAACACCGGGGAGCTGTTTTTT.

This clonotype has a count of ten or more. The CDR3 protein is CASSMTGEGTEAFF. DNA for the CDR3: TGTGCCAGCAGCATGACAGGGGAGGGGACTGAAGCTTTCTTT. This rearrangement joins TRBV11-2 to TRBJ1-1, with 8 bases lining up with TRBD1. The CDR3 loop spans 14 amino acids. Losses at the gene ends were 5 bases for V and 5 bases for J; bases not matched to a gene: 7. CDR1 SGHAT and CDR2 FQNNGV come from the germline V gene.

This clonotype has just a few counts. The J gene is TRBJ2-2, the V gene TRBV6-1; TRBD2 matches 10 bases. The CDR3 is 15 residues long. The V gene end was trimmed by 3 bases and the J gene end by 3 bases; junction bases not matched to a gene: 1. The germline CDR1 and CDR2 sequences are MNHNS and SASEGT. This CDR3 is CASSEGTSDTGELFF. CDR3 nucleotide sequence: TGTGCCAGCAGTGAGGGGACTAGCGACACCGGGGAGCTGTTTTTT.

This clonotype was detected a few times. This chain links TRBV10-3 with TRBJ2-1; TRBD2 matches 9 bases. The CDR3 spans 17 residues. Per the germline V gene, CDR1 is ENHRY and CDR2 is SYGVKD. V lost 2 bases, J lost 3 bases, and 8 bases stayed unmatched. CDR3 in DNA: TGTGCCATCAGTGAGGGGTACGAGACTAGCGGCTACAATGAGCAGTTCTTC. This sequence encodes CAISEGYETSGYNEQFF.

This clonotype occurred a few times. The germline gene is not matched at one end of the junction; a read error may be the cause. The chain combines TRBV6-5 with TRBJ1-4; 8 bases agree with TRBD1. CDR3 size: 19 residues. Germline assignment: CDR1 MNHEY and CDR2 SVGAGI. Here the CDR3 reads CASSNSPGGPTSTNEKLFF. In nucleotides, the CDR3 is TGTGCCAGCAGTAACTCGCCAGGGGGCCCTACGTCAACTAATGAAAAACTGTTTTTT.

This clonotype has only a few counts. The rearrangement joins TRBV29-1 to TRBJ2-1, with 10 nucleotides matching TRBD1. The CDR3 is 14 residues long. V was pared by 7 bases and J by 4 bases, with 7 bases of the junction left unmatched. Germline values: CDR1 SQVTM, CDR2 ANQGSEA. CDR3 protein: CSARDRGEYNEQFF. CDR3 DNA: TGCAGCGCTAGGGACAGGGGAGAGTACAATGAGCAGTTCTTC.

This clonotype was detected many times. This chain connects TRBV29-1 to TRBJ1-5; D remains ambiguous. Germline V CDR1 and CDR2: SQVTM, ANQGSEA. The ends were cut back, 4 bases at V and 3 bases at J, with 7 bases in the middle. The CDR3 runs 12 residues. Here the CDR3 reads CSVGGFNQPQHF. CDR3 DNA sequence: TGCAGCGTTGGCGGGTTCAATCAGCCCCAGCATTTT.

This clonotype has a count of ten or more. The chain employs TRBV11-3 and TRBJ1-1; D unresolved. The V gene lost 5 bases and the J gene lost 0 bases, with 7 bases spanning the gap. Germline V gene sequence: CDR1 SGHNT, CDR2 YENEEA. This CDR3 region has 13 residues. The CDR3 is CASSARLNTEAFF. CDR3 coding DNA: TGTGCCAGCAGCGCCCGCTTGAACACTGAAGCTTTCTTT.

This clonotype appeared many times. This rearrangement joins TRBV20-1 to TRBJ1-5; 7 bases align to TRBD1. Germline V gene sequence: CDR1 DFQATT, CDR2 SNEGSKA (reference sequence). The CDR3 has 14 amino acids. The V gene end was trimmed by 7 bases and the J gene end by 2 bases; junction bases not matched to a gene: 8. In nucleotides, the CDR3 is TGCAGTGTTTCTCACAGGGGTCGCAATCAGCCCCAGCATTTT. Translated, it gives CSVSHRGRNQPQHF.